This TCR beta chain is drawn from a study of cytomegalovirus exposure and HLA in healthy donors. PCR involved 60 Vbeta and 13 Jbeta primers. Measured with immunoSEQ multiplex PCR; TCRdb has only the in-frame clones, and not every one. The repertoire has 200,000 to 250,000 clones, 79% of them found once; the top ten carry about 1.8%. Whole-study results and caveats: In an earlier analysis, most TCR beta V segments were productive about 87% or about 30% of the time. The number of N-insertions in an Asian-associated ancestry cluster was reportedly below the roughly 660-donor mean in a later analysis.

Comments on this clone: Antigen specificity is unknown. An end of the junction does not agree with germline; a read error may underlie this. Distinct nucleotide sequences in the sample also encode this CDR3.

Each donor's status was that of a healthy bone marrow donor. The sequencing input was PBMCs. The receptor was isolated from a man aged 45-60 years in good health and CMV-seronegative.

The CDR3 DNA reads TGTGCCAGTAGCTTAGGACAGGGTTTGAGGGAGCAGTACTTC. Translating gives CASSLGQGLREQYF. V and J are TRBV5-4 and TRBJ2-7; TRBD1 matches 8 bases. CDR3 length: 14 residues. Germline V gene data show CDR1 as SGHNT and CDR2 as YYREEE (reference sequence).